The clone carrying this TCR beta chain was recorded at least ten times. The antigen is not known. The source of the sample is a study of T-cell reconstitution after alpha-beta-depleted transplantation in children. Study outcomes and limitations: Certain patients had high TCRbeta diversity at day 60, and it came from recipient T cells and thymic progenitors that survived.

This sample's TCRbeta library carried unique molecular identifier barcodes. TCRdb analysed the PCR reads with MiXCR anew, one entry per CDR3 protein. The sample has roughly 70,000 distinct CDR3 sequences, approximately 5% seen once. V was pared by 0 bases and J by 6 bases, with 9 bases between. CDR1 is LGHDT, CDR2 YNNKEL, per germline (reference sequence). The CDR3 covers 14 residues. Specimen: PBMCs, mostly from graft donor cells, collected 180 days after TCRalphabeta/CD19-depleted stem cell transplant. The receptor was isolated from a boy under two years old who had a stem cell transplant for acute myeloid leukemia, so the T cells may come from the graft donor. The chain links TRBV3-1 to TRBJ1-5; D unclear. The CDR3 region has the DNA TGTGCCAGCAGCCAAGATACAGAACTTCAGCCCCAGCATTTT. This sequence encodes CASSQDTELQPQHF.